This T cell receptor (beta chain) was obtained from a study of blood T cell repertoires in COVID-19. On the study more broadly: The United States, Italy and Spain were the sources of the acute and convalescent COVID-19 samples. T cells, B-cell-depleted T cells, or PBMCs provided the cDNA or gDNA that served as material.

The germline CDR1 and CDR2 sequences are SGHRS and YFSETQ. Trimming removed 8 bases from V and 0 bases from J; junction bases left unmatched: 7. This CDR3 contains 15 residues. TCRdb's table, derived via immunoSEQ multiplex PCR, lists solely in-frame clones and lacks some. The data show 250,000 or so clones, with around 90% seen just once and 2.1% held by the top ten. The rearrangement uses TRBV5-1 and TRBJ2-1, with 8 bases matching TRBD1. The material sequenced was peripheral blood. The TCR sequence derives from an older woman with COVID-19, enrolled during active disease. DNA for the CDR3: TGCGCCAGTCGGACAGGGTCGGCCTCCTACAATGAGCAGTTCTTC. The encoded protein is CASRTGSASYNEQFF.